Each of the 30 T cell receptor beta chains below was sequenced from the same sample in a study of blood T cell repertoires in COVID-19. The assay was immunoSEQ multiplex PCR, and TCRdb's table has in-frame clones only and misses some. Of 70,000 to 90,000 clones listed, roughly 83% are singletons. Sequenced sample: peripheral blood. The receptors derive from a human donor in a cohort sampled during active COVID-19.

The count of this clone is one. The chain carries TRBV5-4 and TRBJ1-4, with TRBD1 identical over 7 bases. The CDR3 is made up of 14 amino acids. From germline, CDR1 is SGHNT and CDR2 YYREEE (reference sequence). J lost 5 bases, V lost 4 bases, and 5 bases had no gene match. CDR3 bases: TGTGCCAGCAGCGGGGGACAGAGAAATGAAAAACTGTTTTTT. As protein: CASSGGQRNEKLFF.

This sequence joins TRBV7-9 and TRBJ1-4; D may be TRBD1 (6 bases). Deletions cut 1 base from V and 8 bases from J, with 11 bases between. There are 14 residues in the CDR3. From germline, CDR1 is SEHNR and CDR2 FQNEAQ (reference sequence). CDR3: CASSLGQVGEKLFF. DNA of the CDR3: TGTGCCAGCAGCTTAGGACAGGTTGGCGAAAAACTGTTTTTT.

V and J are TRBV5-4 and TRBJ2-1; TRBD2 matches 13 bases. V lost 4 bases, J lost 7 bases, and 8 bases stayed unmatched. Germline CDR1 and CDR2: SGHNT and YYREEE (reference sequence). The CDR3 has 16 residues. The CDR3 region is CASSEGLAGLLNEQFF. As DNA, the CDR3 is TGTGCCAGCAGCGAGGGACTAGCGGGACTACTAAATGAGCAGTTCTTC.

This chain uses TRBV20-1 with TRBJ2-7, with D maybe TRBD1 (5 bases). The CDR3 is made up of 13 amino acids. Germline-derived CDR1 and CDR2 are DFQATT and SNEGSKA (reference sequence). Trimming removed 3 bases at V and 6 bases at J, with 15 bases between. The DNA of the CDR3 is TGCAGTGCTAGTGGGCAGGGTGGCGGCGAGCAGTACTTC. It encodes CSASGQGGGEQYF.

The chain recombines TRBV24-1 with TRBJ2-1; D is possibly TRBD1 (5 bases). Trimming took 3 bases from V and 0 from J, leaving 14 bases between them. Germline V gives CDR1 KGHDR, CDR2 SFDVKD. The CDR3 extends over 17 amino acids. The chain's CDR3 is CATSDPYRSSSYNEQFF. The CDR3 bases are TGTGCCACCAGTGATCCGTACAGGTCTAGCTCCTACAATGAGCAGTTCTTC.

The table lists this clone with a few counts. The chain combines TRBV7-8 with TRBJ1-6; 7 nucleotides line up with TRBD1. CDR3 size: 13 residues. CDR1 and CDR2 (germline): SGHVS, FQNEAQ. The J segment lost 11 bases and the V segment lost 4 bases, leaving 5 bases of the junction unmatched. CDR3 loop: CASSYIQGTPLHF. DNA of the CDR3: TGTGCCAGCAGCTACATACAGGGGACACCCCTCCACTTT. The full variable domain, with the rest looked up from reference TRBV7-8 and TRBJ1-6, is GAGVSQSPRYKVAKRGQDVALRCDPISGHVSLFWYQQALGQGPEFLTYFQNEAQLDKSGLPSDRFFAERPEGSVSTLKIQRTQQEDSAVYLCASSYIQGTPLHFGNGTRLTVT.

The chain recombines TRBV6-5 with TRBJ2-5; 7 bases align to TRBD1. Germline CDR1 and CDR2: MNHEY and SVGAGI. V was clipped by 6 bases and J by 2 bases; unmatched bases: 9. This CDR3 is 15 amino acids long. CDR3 residues: CASRDTGASQETQYF. The CDR3 nucleotides are TGTGCCAGCAGGGATACAGGGGCCTCTCAAGAGACCCAGTACTTC.

This clone was observed a handful of times. The chain joins TRBV10-1 to TRBJ2-7; D might be TRBD1 (6 bases). Between the trimmed V and J ends, which lost 6 bases and 6 bases, there was a span of 9 bases. This CDR3 contains 11 residues. Germline V gives CDR1 WNHNN, CDR2 SYGVQD (reference sequence). The CDR3 DNA is TGCGCCAGCAGCAGGGGATCCGAGCAGTACTTC. Its translation is CASSRGSEQYF.

This chain joins TRBV1 and TRBJ1-1. TRBV1 counts as a pseudogene. The CDR3 spans 15 residues. In nucleotides, the CDR3 is TGCACCAGCAGCCAAGTCGAGGAGGCGAACACTGAAGCTTTCTTT. This sequence encodes CTSSQVEEANTEAFF.

This chain links TRBV28 with TRBJ1-6; no firm D call. Germline values: CDR1 MDHEN, CDR2 SYDVKM. The V end lost 1 base, the J end lost 14 bases, and 15 bases lay between the germline ends. The CDR3 spans 14 residues. The CDR3 loop reads CASSLYDGLGTLHF. The CDR3 DNA reads as TGTGCCAGCAGTTTATACGACGGGCTCGGGACCCTCCACTTT.

The chain recombines TRBV3-1 (or the pseudogene TRBV3-2) with TRBJ2-7, with D possibly being TRBD2 (6 bases). The CDR3 spans 12 residues. Per germline, CDR1 LGHDT and CDR2 YNNKEL (reference sequence). V was shortened by 4 bases and J by 6 bases, with 10 bases between the two germline ends. Here the CDR3 DNA reads TGTGCCAGCAGCCGATGGAGGGGCGAGCAGTACTTC. This sequence encodes CASSRWRGEQYF.

The rearrangement joins TRBV3-1 (or the pseudogene TRBV3-2) to TRBJ2-3, with D tentatively TRBD2 (6 bases). The CDR3 is 16 amino acids. V was cut by 1 base and J by 1 base, with 12 bases left in between. The germline V gene encodes CDR1 LGHDT and CDR2 YNNKEL (reference sequence). CDR3 sequence reads: CASSQVWREGTDTQYF. For the CDR3, the DNA is TGTGCCAGCAGCCAAGTATGGCGGGAAGGCACAGATACGCAGTATTTT.

This clone came up a few times. The chain couples TRBV30 to TRBJ2-1; 7 bases are a match to TRBD1. Germline CDR1 reads GTSNPN; CDR2 reads SVGIG (reference sequence). This CDR3 comprises 15 residues. V lost 5 bases to trimming and J lost 0 bases; unmatched junction nucleotides: 7. The CDR3 sequence is CAWLSQGSSYNEQFF. CDR3 coding DNA: TGTGCCTGGCTCTCACAGGGGAGCTCCTACAATGAGCAGTTCTTC.

This clone has only one observation. The V gene is TRBV11-3, the J gene TRBJ2-1; the D is unclear. This CDR3 comprises 13 residues. Germline V gene lookup returns CDR1 SGHNT and CDR2 YENEEA. V gave up 0 bases and J gave up 5 bases, with 5 bases separating them. As DNA, the CDR3 is TGTGCCAGCAGCTTAGAGCGAGACAATGAGCAGTTCTTC. Translation gives CASSLERDNEQFF.

There are a few counts of this clone. V usage is TRBV7-2 and J usage is TRBJ1-4; no clear D. Deletions cut 0 bases from V and 8 bases from J, with 16 bases between. This CDR3 is 16 amino acids long. CDR1 SGHTA and CDR2 FQGNSA come from the germline V gene. The CDR3 loop reads CASSLALGGLREKLFF. CDR3 nucleotides: TGTGCCAGCAGCTTAGCGCTCGGAGGGCTTAGGGAAAAACTGTTTTTT.

V gene TRBV10-3 combines with J gene TRBJ1-1; the match to TRBD1 covers 11 bases. There are 13 residues in the CDR3. Trimming took 7 bases from V and 4 from J; bases not matched to a gene: 2. The germline V gene encodes CDR1 ENHRY and CDR2 SYGVKD. DNA for the CDR3: TGTGCCATCACCGGGACAGGGGGCACTGAAGCTTTCTTT. Protein: CAITGTGGTEAFF.

The J gene is TRBJ1-5, the V gene TRBV28, with TRBD1 as a possible D gene (6 bases). The germline V gene encodes CDR1 MDHEN and CDR2 SYDVKM. The ends were cut back, 1 base at V and 4 bases at J, with 11 bases in the middle. The CDR3 runs to 15 residues. In nucleotides, the CDR3 is TGTGCCAGCAGTTTATTAGGGGGTACTAATCAGCCCCAGCATTTT. Protein sequence: CASSLLGGTNQPQHF.

The gene calls are TRBV19 and TRBJ1-2, with 12 bases matching TRBD1. The length of the CDR3 is 16 residues. V lost 4 bases to trimming and J lost 8 bases; unmatched junction nucleotides: 11. CDR1 LNHDA and CDR2 SQIVND come from the germline V gene (reference sequence). The CDR3 region is CASSSPRGQGAGGYTF. DNA of the CDR3: TGTGCCAGTAGTAGTCCCCGGGGACAGGGGGCAGGAGGCTACACCTTC. Full variable domain (rest looked up from reference TRBV19 and TRBJ1-2): DGGITQSPKYLFRKEGQNVTLSCEQNLNHDAMYWYRQDPGQGLRLIYYSQIVNDFQKGDIAEGYSVSREKKESFPLTVTSAQKNPTAFYLCASSSPRGQGAGGYTFGSGTRLTVV.

The chain uses TRBV7-2 and TRBJ1-2; the match to TRBD1 covers 12 bases. Trimming took 5 bases from V and 7 from J; bases not matched to a gene: 11. The CDR3 contains 16 residues. Germline V CDR1 and CDR2: SGHTA, FQGNSA. DNA for the CDR3: TGTGCCAGCAGCCCCGAAGGAGGGACAGGGGGCCTTGGCTACACCTTC. Translation: CASSPEGGTGGLGYTF.

The chain is built from TRBV9 and TRBJ2-5; D possibly corresponds to TRBD2 (5 bases). The germline gives CDR1 SGDLS, CDR2 YYNGEE. The V and J ends lost 4 bases and 2 bases respectively, with 18 bases between them. The CDR3 length is 16 residues. CDR3 bases: TGTGCCAGCAGCCCCTCTCCTCTAGCAGTACAAGAGACCCAGTACTTC. Its protein is CASSPSPLAVQETQYF.

The CDR3 nucleotides read TGTGCCAGCAGTTTAGTCCCTAGCGGGGTCTCCTACGAGCAGTACTTC. Translation: CASSLVPSGVSYEQYF. This chain links TRBV28 with TRBJ2-7; 9 bases map to TRBD2. This CDR3 is 16 amino acids long. V trimming: 2 bases; J trimming: 0 bases; junction bases outside the gene matches: 5. The V gene's germline CDR1 is MDHEN and CDR2 SYDVKM.

The chain links TRBV7-9 to TRBJ2-5; TRBD2 is a possible D gene (6 bases). CDR1 SEHNR and CDR2 FQNEAQ come from the germline V gene (reference sequence). The CDR3 has 15 amino acids. Trimming left V 5 bases short and J 7 bases short, with 20 bases between. CDR3 nucleotide sequence: TGTGCCAGCAGCCCCGCCGGGAGTTTCAAAGGGACCCAGTACTTC. Protein product: CASSPAGSFKGTQYF. The whole variable domain, filled in from reference TRBV7-9 and TRBJ2-5, reads DTGVSQNPRHKITKRGQNVTFRCDPISEHNRLYWYRQTLGQGPEFLTYFQNEAQLEKSRLLSDRFSAERPKGSFSTLEIQRTEQGDSAMYLCASSPAGSFKGTQYFGPGTRLLVL.

The rearrangement links TRBV29-1 to TRBJ2-7, with D possibly matching TRBD2 (5 bases). The germline V and J ends were trimmed by 4 bases and 6 bases, with 16 bases remaining between them. Germline values: CDR1 SQVTM, CDR2 ANQGSEA. The CDR3 consists of 13 residues. This chain's CDR3 is CSVAPTDWGEQYF. CDR3 nucleotide sequence: TGCAGCGTTGCCCCGACGGACTGGGGCGAGCAGTACTTC.

In this sample, this clone turned up once. The rearrangement uses TRBV18 and TRBJ1-2; TRBD1 matches 9 bases. The junction had 1 base not matched to a gene; V was cut back by 2 bases and J by 0 bases. Germline V gives CDR1 KGHSH, CDR2 LQKENI. The CDR3 contains 15 residues. CDR3 sequence reads: CASSPRQGANYGYTF. The CDR3 DNA sequence: TGTGCCAGCTCACCAAGACAGGGGGCTAACTATGGCTACACCTTC.

The chain is built from TRBV7-3 and TRBJ2-1, with D unclear. The CDR3 runs to 14 residues. CDR1 and CDR2 (germline): SGHTA, FQGTGA. The germline V and J ends were trimmed by 5 bases and 10 bases, with 18 bases remaining between them. CDR3 residues: CASSATPHELEQFF. CDR3 nucleotide sequence: TGTGCCAGCAGCGCCACCCCACACGAATTGGAGCAGTTCTTC.

This chain joins TRBV29-1 and TRBJ1-1; weak D call: TRBD1 (5 bases). Germline CDR1 and CDR2: SQVTM and ANQGSEA. V lost 8 bases, J lost 5 bases, and 9 bases lay in between. The CDR3 has 10 residues. Written as DNA, the CDR3 is TGCAGCCCTGGGGGGACTGAAGCTTTCTTT. Encoded protein: CSPGGTEAFF.

CDR3 DNA sequence: TGCGCCAGCGCGGCAGCCCGGGAGTCCAATCAGCCCCAGCATTTT. Protein: CASAAARESNQPQHF. This chain uses TRBV10-1 with TRBJ1-5; no definite D call. From germline, CDR1 is WNHNN and CDR2 SYGVQD (reference sequence). Trimming stripped 8 bases from V and 3 bases from J, with 17 bases between. CDR3 length: 15 residues.

The chain carries TRBV5-6 and TRBJ2-7; 7 nucleotides line up with TRBD1. Germline trimming cut 5 bases from V and 5 bases from J; bases unmatched to any gene: 7. The CDR3 spans 13 residues. Germline loops: CDR1 SGHDT, CDR2 YYEEEE. The CDR3 DNA follows: TGTGCCAGCAGGTATGCAACAGGGGACGAGCAGTACTTC. Its translation: CASRYATGDEQYF.

The CDR3 sequence is CASSKTRTGELFF. The CDR3 DNA follows: TGTGCCAGCAGTAAAACACGCACCGGGGAGCTGTTTTTT. The chain joins TRBV6-5 to TRBJ2-2; D remains unclear. The CDR3 has 13 residues. Germline V CDR1 and CDR2: MNHEY, SVGAGI. The V gene lost 5 bases and the J gene lost 4 bases, with 8 bases spanning the gap.

On this clone: This sample includes further DNA sequences coding for the same CDR3. The V and J genes are TRBV30 and TRBJ2-1; D perhaps matches TRBD2 (5 bases). This CDR3 is 12 amino acids long. The V gene's germline CDR1 is GTSNPN and CDR2 SVGIG (reference sequence). V was trimmed by 3 bases and J by 6 bases, leaving 9 bases between them. The CDR3 here is CAWRLGGNEQFF. The CDR3 bases are TGTGCCTGGAGACTAGGCGGCAATGAGCAGTTCTTC.